These 15 T cell receptor beta chains originate from one sample sequenced in a study of blood T cell repertoires in COVID-19. Sequencing was performed with immunoSEQ multiplex PCR; in TCRdb, only in-frame clones are kept and a portion is missing. The sample records hundreds of thousands of clones, around 85% being singletons. The sample taken for sequencing was peripheral blood. The receptors were sampled from a human donor in a cohort sampled during active COVID-19.

This clone was observed a few times. CDR3 in amino acids: CSVQTPSGEFKFF. CDR3 DNA sequence: TGCAGCGTCCAGACCCCTAGCGGGGAATTTAAGTTCTTC. The chain joins TRBV29-1 to TRBJ2-1, with TRBD2 matching 9 bases. Germline V gene lookup returns CDR1 SQVTM and CDR2 ANQGSEA. The CDR3 runs 13 residues. After removal of 6 bases from V and 14 bases from J, the junction contained 14 bases not matched to a gene.

The chain joins TRBV9 to TRBJ2-3; TRBD2 might be the D (6 bases). Germline-derived CDR1 and CDR2 are SGDLS and YYNGEE. The CDR3 totals 15 residues. Trimming removed 4 bases at V and 6 bases at J, with 18 bases between. CDR3 sequence (DNA): TGTGCCAGCAGCTCCAGTGGCGGGGCTGGGGATACGCAGTATTTT. Its translation is CASSSSGGAGDTQYF. The variable domain in full, with the rest retrieved from reference TRBV9 and TRBJ2-3, is DSGVTQTPKHLITATGQRVTLRCSPRSGDLSVYWYQQSLDQGLQFLIQYYNGEERAKGNILERFSAQQFPDLHSELNLSSLELGDSALYFCASSSSGGAGDTQYFGPGTRLTVL.

This clone is a singleton in its sample. The chain joins TRBV15 to TRBJ1-5; D unresolved. V was clipped by 0 bases and J by 10 bases, with 16 bases between them. The CDR3 has 15 residues. CDR1 is LNHNV, CDR2 YYDKDF, per germline (reference sequence). CDR3 region: CATSREGSRQTPQHF. CDR3 nucleotide sequence: TGTGCCACCAGCAGAGAAGGGAGCCGCCAGACTCCCCAGCATTTT.

A single count supports this clone. V is TRBV6-5 and J is TRBJ1-1, with D hard to call. Germline lookup yields CDR1 MNHEY and CDR2 SVGAGI. Trimming removed 6 bases from V and 0 bases from J, with 11 bases in between. This CDR3 spans 14 amino acids. In nucleotides, the CDR3 is TGTGCCAGCAGGGCAGGTTTGATGAACACTGAAGCTTTCTTT. It translates to CASRAGLMNTEAFF.

This chain links TRBV30 with TRBJ1-2, with a tentative D call TRBD1 (5 bases). Per the germline V gene, CDR1 is GTSNPN and CDR2 is SVGIG (reference sequence). The CDR3 runs 15 residues. V lost 3 bases and J 4 bases, leaving 18 bases between the germline ends. CDR3: CAWSLSGGFGYGYTF. The DNA for the CDR3 is TGTGCCTGGAGCCTATCGGGGGGTTTCGGCTATGGCTACACCTTC.

This chain links TRBV6-6 with TRBJ1-1; 8 bases match TRBD1. Per the germline V gene, CDR1 is MNHNY and CDR2 is SVGAGI (reference sequence). This CDR3 has 14 amino acids. Trimming at V came to 7 bases and at J to 3 bases, leaving 7 bases not matched to a gene. CDR3 in DNA: TGTGCCAGCACTCTGACAGGGGTGGACACTGAAGCTTTCTTT. Its protein is CASTLTGVDTEAFF.

The rearrangement uses TRBV2 and TRBJ2-6; a weak D match, TRBD2 (7 bases). The CDR3 is 16 amino acids. The germline V gene encodes CDR1 SNHLY and CDR2 FYNNEI. V lost 8 bases and J 0 bases, leaving 14 bases between the germline ends. The CDR3 DNA reads as TGTGCCAGCGGGGGGGGCCTGAGCTCTGGGGCCAACGTCCTGACTTTC. Its protein product is CASGGGLSSGANVLTF.

The J gene is TRBJ1-2, the V gene TRBV5-6, with unresolved D. The ends were cut back, 3 bases at V and 7 bases at J, with 16 bases in the middle. From germline, CDR1 is SGHDT and CDR2 YYEEEE. This CDR3 spans 14 amino acids. In DNA form, the CDR3 reads TGTGCCAGCAGCTCGGGCTCAATGGACTCTGGCTACACCTTC. This translates into CASSSGSMDSGYTF.

This chain links TRBV6-6 with TRBJ2-3; tentatively, D is TRBD2 (8 bases). Germline V gene lookup returns CDR1 MNHNY and CDR2 SVGAGI (reference sequence). The CDR3 is 18 residues long. The V and J ends lost 5 bases and 5 bases respectively, with 26 bases between them. The CDR3 region is CASSPRGHPGGEIDTQYF. The CDR3, as DNA: TGTGCCAGCAGTCCGAGGGGGCATCCCGGGGGGGAAATAGATACGCAGTATTTT.

The chain couples TRBV15 to TRBJ2-5; 7 positions match TRBD1. The J segment lost 1 base and the V segment lost 3 bases, leaving 2 bases of the junction unmatched. CDR3 length: 14 residues. Germline lookup yields CDR1 LNHNV and CDR2 YYDKDF (reference sequence). CDR3 region: CATSSRQGQETQYF. CDR3 coding DNA: TGTGCCACCAGCAGTCGACAGGGCCAAGAGACCCAGTACTTC. Variable domain in full (rest from reference TRBV15 and TRBJ2-5): DAMVIQNPRYQVTQFGKPVTLSCSQTLNHNVMYWYQQKSSQAPKLLFHYYDKDFNNEADTPDNFQSRRPNTSFCFLDIRSPGLGDTAMYLCATSSRQGQETQYFGPGTRLLVL.

This clone came up a few times. This chain joins TRBV7-8 and TRBJ1-1; D unresolved. There are 15 residues in the CDR3. Trimming cost V 5 bases and J 1 base, with 14 bases left between them. Germline CDR1 is SGHVS and CDR2 is FQNEAQ. This CDR3 reads CASSPSIEENTEAFF. The CDR3 DNA reads TGTGCCAGCAGCCCCTCAATTGAGGAGAACACTGAAGCTTTCTTT. Full variable domain (rest looked up from reference TRBV7-8 and TRBJ1-1): GAGVSQSPRYKVAKRGQDVALRCDPISGHVSLFWYQQALGQGPEFLTYFQNEAQLDKSGLPSDRFFAERPEGSVSTLKIQRTQQEDSAVYLCASSPSIEENTEAFFGQGTRLTVV.

The V call is TRBV24-1, the J call TRBJ1-5, with a tentative D call TRBD1 (6 bases). There are 14 residues in the CDR3. V was trimmed by 2 bases and J by 6 bases, leaving 10 bases between them. Germline-derived CDR1 and CDR2 are KGHDR and SFDVKD. CDR3 region: CATSDSQGFQPQHF. The DNA of the CDR3 is TGTGCCACCAGTGATTCACAGGGTTTTCAGCCCCAGCATTTT.

The chain uses TRBV6-1 and TRBJ2-2, with D unclear. The CDR3 covers 14 residues. Germline V lookup: CDR1 MNHNS, CDR2 SASEGT. V was cut by 3 bases and J by 0 bases, with 5 bases left in between. CDR3 protein: CASSDRPNTGELFF. The CDR3 DNA follows: TGTGCCAGCAGTGACAGGCCGAACACCGGGGAGCTGTTTTTT.

This CDR3 reads CASSDSTSGGSNEQFF. The CDR3 DNA reads TGTGCCAGCAGTGACTCGACTAGCGGGGGGTCCAATGAGCAGTTCTTC. V usage is TRBV6-4 and J usage is TRBJ2-1; TRBD2 aligns across 13 bases. This CDR3 region has 16 residues. V trimming: 0 bases; J trimming: 6 bases; junction bases outside the gene matches: 2. The V gene's germline CDR1 is MRHNA and CDR2 SNTAGT.

V usage is TRBV5-4 and J usage is TRBJ2-7; 8 bases are a match to TRBD2. The trim removed 4 bases at V and 5 bases at J, leaving 11 bases unmatched. The CDR3 length is 15 residues. CDR1 SGHNT and CDR2 YYREEE come from the germline V gene (reference sequence). As DNA, the CDR3 is TGTGCCAGCAGCCTACCGGGACTAGTGTCTGACGAGCAGTACTTC. This gives the protein CASSLPGLVSDEQYF.